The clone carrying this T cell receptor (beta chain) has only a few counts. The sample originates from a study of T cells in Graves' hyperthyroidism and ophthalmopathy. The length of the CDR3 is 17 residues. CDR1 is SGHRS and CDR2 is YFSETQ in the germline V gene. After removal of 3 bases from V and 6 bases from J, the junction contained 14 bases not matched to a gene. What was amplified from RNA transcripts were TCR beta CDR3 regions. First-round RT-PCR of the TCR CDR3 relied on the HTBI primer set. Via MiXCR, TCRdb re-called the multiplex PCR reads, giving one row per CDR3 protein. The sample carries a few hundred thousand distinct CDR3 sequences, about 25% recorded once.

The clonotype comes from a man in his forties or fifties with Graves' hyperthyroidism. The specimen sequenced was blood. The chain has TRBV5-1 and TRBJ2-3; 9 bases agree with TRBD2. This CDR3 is CASSYGLASIKGDTQYF. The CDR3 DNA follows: TGCGCCAGCAGCTATGGACTAGCGTCGATCAAGGGGGATACGCAGTATTTT.